A selection of T cell receptor beta chains follows, all from one sample in a study of cytomegalovirus exposure and HLA in healthy donors. Assay used: immunoSEQ multiplex PCR; TCRdb lists only in-frame clones, some missing. The sample holds about 120,000 clones, roughly 70% seen once. Material for sequencing was PBMCs. The receptors originated from a man aged 25 to 40 in good health and CMV-seropositive. CDR3s include the opening cysteine and the closing phenylalanine or tryptophan. The D gene is left open where the match is weak. Part of the rows lack a size; the others show once, few, many or a class for expanded clones.

j_call d_call clone_size v_call cdr3_nt cdr3_aa
TRBJ1-6 - - TRBV4-1 TGCGCCAGCAGCCAAGATATTTCACCCCTCCACTTT CASSQDISPLHF
TRBJ1-4 - - TRBV27 TGTGCCAGCAGTTTATCCTTGACTCCTGAAAAACTGTTTTTT CASSLSLTPEKLFF
TRBJ2-7 TRBD2 - TRBV29-1 TGCAGCGTCGCACGCGTGGGTAGCGGGGGGGAGATCTCCTACGAGCAGTACTTC CSVARVGSGGEISYEQYF
TRBJ1-1 TRBD1 - TRBV10-3 TGTGCCATCAGTGGAGACAGGGGGAACACTGAAGCTTTCTTT CAISGDRGNTEAFF
TRBJ2-7 TRBD1 - TRBV5-5 TGTGCCGGCAGTTCGACAGGGGCTCACTACGAGCAGTACTTC CAGSSTGAHYEQYF
TRBJ1-3 - - TRBV10-3 TGTGCCACCAACGGGGGAAACACCATATATTTT CATNGGNTIYF
TRBJ1-1 - - TRBV12-5 TGTGCTAGTGGTCCCCGGGATGCCGCGACTGAAGCTTTCTTT CASGPRDAATEAFF
TRBJ2-1 TRBD1 - TRBV28 TGTGCCAGCAGATTCTACCCGGGACAGAGGGTATCCGATGAGCAGTTCTTC CASRFYPGQRVSDEQFF
TRBJ1-1 - - TRBV9 TGTGCCAGCAGCATGCAGGGGTACACTGAAGCTTTCTTT CASSMQGYTEAFF
TRBJ1-2 TRBD1 - TRBV5-4 TGTGCCAGCACCCGGGACAGCTTATCGTATGGCTACACCTTC CASTRDSLSYGYTF
TRBJ2-1 TRBD2 few TRBV2 TGTGCCAGCAGTGAAGGGGGCGGGGGGGCCTATGAGCAGTTCTTC CASSEGGGGAYEQFF
TRBJ1-1 - - TRBV7-9 TGTGCCAGCAGCGGACGCAGGGTGGTGAACACTGAAGCTTTCTTT CASSGRRVVNTEAFF
TRBJ2-3 - once TRBV11-2 TGTGCCAGCAGCAATCGGGCAGATACGCAGTATTTT CASSNRADTQYF
TRBJ2-3 TRBD1 once TRBV28 TGTGCCAGCAGCACTGTGGACAGGGCGGCAGATACGCAGTATTTT CASSTVDRAADTQYF
TRBJ1-5 - - TRBV30 TGTGCCTGGAGTCAACTACAGGGATTGGGTCAGCCCCAGCATTTT CAWSQLQGLGQPQHF
TRBJ2-7 TRBD1 - TRBV12-5 TGTGCTAGTGGTTTCTCCATGGACAGGGAAAGCCCCTACGAGCAGTACTTC CASGFSMDRESPYEQYF
TRBJ2-1 - - TRBV7-7 TGTGCTAGCAGCTTAGGGGCGGGAAACTACAATGAGCAGTTCTTC CASSLGAGNYNEQFF
TRBJ2-1 TRBD2 - TRBV4-1 TGCGCCAGCAGCCAAGACCTTAGCGGGAGCTACAATGAGCAGTTCTTC CASSQDLSGSYNEQFF
TRBJ2-3 TRBD2 - TRBV2 TGTGCCAGCAGTGAGGGGCTAGCGGGGGGCACAGATACGCAGTATTTT CASSEGLAGGTDTQYF
TRBJ1-4 - - TRBV5-5 TGTGCCAGCAGCTTGGGTTCGCAGGGTTACGTGTCCCGTGAAAAACTGTTTTTT CASSLGSQGYVSREKLFF
TRBJ1-5 TRBD1 - TRBV28 TGTGCCAGCAGCTCTACAGGGGTCGGAGGACAGCCCCAGCATTTT CASSSTGVGGQPQHF
TRBJ1-1 - - TRBV5-4 TGTGCCAGCAGCCCTGAGTTGAACACTGAAGCTTTCTTT CASSPELNTEAFF
TRBJ2-5 TRBD2 - TRBV7-9 TGTGCCAGCAGCCTCCGACAGCGGGAGTCCCAGTACTTC CASSLRQRESQYF
TRBJ2-5 TRBD2 - TRBV11-3 TGTGCCAGCAGCTCTTACGGAAACGGGGGACTACGAAAGGAGCAGGAGACCCAGTACTTC CASSSYGNGGLRKEQETQYF
TRBJ1-1 TRBD1 - TRBV11-2 TGTGCCAGCAGCTCCTCGGCGGGTACAGGGGGAGAAGCTTTCTTT CASSSSAGTGGEAFF
TRBJ1-2 TRBD1 - TRBV5-4 TGTGCCAGCAGCTCCGGGACAGGGGTATCGGGTGGCTACACCTTC CASSSGTGVSGGYTF
TRBJ1-2 TRBD1 few TRBV10-3 TGTGCCATCAGTGACCCTGCTGAGGGGGCAGCTAACTATGGCTACACCTTC CAISDPAEGAANYGYTF
TRBJ2-5 - - TRBV6-6 TGTGCCAGCAAACCACCTAGCGAAGAGACCCAGTACTTC CASKPPSEETQYF